The rows below give T cell receptor beta chains drawn from one sample of a study of human T cells and chemical hapten exposure. Each CDR3 protein is one row after TCRdb ran MiXCR on the RACE reads. This sample has 240,000 or so distinct CDR3 sequences, with 7.5% to 9% found just once. The source material was whole blood, sampled in connection with sensitization to the hapten diphenylcyclopropenone (DPC). These receptor sequences come from a woman aged 40 to 55 with alopecia areata. Some clones in this sample may be carry-over from other donors' samples. Each CDR3 is given with its conserved first and last residue. The D gene is left open where the match is weak. Rows may omit the clone size; those that give it use once, few, many or a size class.

D gene | clone size | CDR3 length | J gene | V gene | CDR3 protein | CDR3 DNA
TRBD1 | NA | 13 | TRBJ2-1 | TRBV29-1 | CSVEQDRSNEQFF | TGCAGCGTTGAGCAGGACAGGTCCAATGAGCAGTTCTTC
NA | NA | 13 | TRBJ1-1 | TRBV11-3 | CASSRLGNTEAFF | TGTGCCAGCAGTCGTCTGGGTAACACTGAAGCTTTCTTT
TRBD2 | NA | 13 | TRBJ2-3 | TRBV20-1 | CSARGASGNTQYF | TGCAGTGCTAGAGGGGCTAGCGGAAATACGCAGTATTTT
NA | NA | 13 | TRBJ2-7 | TRBV20-1 | CSARDPFLDVQYF | TGCAGTGCTAGAGATCCCTTTCTGGACGTCCAGTACTTC
NA | NA | 12 | TRBJ2-4 | TRBV12-3/TRBV12-4 | CATAPNPGIQYF | TGTGCCACAGCTCCGAATCCAGGCATTCAGTACTTC
TRBD1 | NA | 14 | TRBJ2-7 | TRBV5-5 | CASSVTGSTYEQYF | TGTGCCAGCAGTGTGACAGGGTCTACCTACGAGCAGTACTTC
NA | NA | 14 | TRBJ1-5 | TRBV2 | CASGRLNSNQPQHF | TGTGCCAGCGGACGACTCAATAGCAATCAGCCCCAGCATTTT
NA | many | 13 | TRBJ2-1 | TRBV10-3 | CAISDDMGGEQFF | TGTGCCATCAGTGATGATATGGGCGGTGAGCAGTTCTTC
TRBD1 | few | 13 | TRBJ2-7 | TRBV28 | CASSPQGPYEQYF | TGTGCCAGCAGCCCACAGGGGCCCTACGAGCAGTACTTC
TRBD2 | many | 17 | TRBJ2-2 | TRBV28 | CATMGLAGGRNTGELFF | TGTGCCACGATGGGACTAGCGGGAGGGAGGAACACCGGGGAGCTGTTTTTT
TRBD1 | few | 19 | TRBJ2-6 | TRBV14 | CASSQGRTGGAYGANVLTF | TGTGCCAGCAGCCAAGGCCGCACAGGGGGCGCGTATGGGGCCAACGTCCTGACTTTC
NA | few | 12 | TRBJ2-7 | TRBV29-1 | CSVVGQTYEQYF | TGCAGCGTTGTAGGGCAGACCTACGAGCAGTACTTC
NA | many | 15 | TRBJ1-2 | TRBV6-5 | CASSYSGQQAYGYTF | TGTGCCAGCAGTTACTCCGGACAGCAAGCGTACGGCTACACCTTC